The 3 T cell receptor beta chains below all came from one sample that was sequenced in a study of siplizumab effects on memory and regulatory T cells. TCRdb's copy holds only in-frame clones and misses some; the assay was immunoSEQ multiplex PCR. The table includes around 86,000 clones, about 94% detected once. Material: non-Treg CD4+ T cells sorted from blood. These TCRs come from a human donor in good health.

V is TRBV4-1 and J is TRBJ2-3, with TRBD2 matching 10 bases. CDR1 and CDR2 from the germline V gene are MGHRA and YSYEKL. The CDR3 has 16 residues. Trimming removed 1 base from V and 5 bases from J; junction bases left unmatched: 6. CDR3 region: CASSQGLAGVEDTQYF. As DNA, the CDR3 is TGCGCCAGCAGCCAAGGGCTAGCGGGAGTTGAAGATACGCAGTATTTT.

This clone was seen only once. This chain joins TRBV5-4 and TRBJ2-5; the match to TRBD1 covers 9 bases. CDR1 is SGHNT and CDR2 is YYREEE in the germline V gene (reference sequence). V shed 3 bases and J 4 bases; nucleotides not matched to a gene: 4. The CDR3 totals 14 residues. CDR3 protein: CASSSPGQGETQYF. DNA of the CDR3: TGTGCCAGCAGCTCCCCGGGACAGGGAGAGACCCAGTACTTC.

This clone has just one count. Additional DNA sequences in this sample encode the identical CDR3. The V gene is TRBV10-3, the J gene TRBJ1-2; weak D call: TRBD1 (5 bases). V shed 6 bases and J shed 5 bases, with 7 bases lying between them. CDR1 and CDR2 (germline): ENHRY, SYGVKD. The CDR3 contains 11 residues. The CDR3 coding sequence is TGTGCCATCAGCGGGGGGTATGGCTACACCTTC. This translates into CAISGGYGYTF.